This T cell receptor (beta chain) was sequenced in a study of OX40 agonist ivuxolimab in advanced cancers. Repertoires were generated with immunoSEQ multiplex PCR, while TCRdb's copy carries only in-frame clones and drops some. The data show tens of thousands of clones, around 85% seen once. The V gene's germline CDR1 is SEHNR and CDR2 FQNEAQ (reference sequence). The CDR3 has 13 residues. Trimming pared 4 bases from V and 1 base from J, leaving 7 bases between. Source: CD4+ or CD8+ T cells sorted from blood, taken in a trial of the OX40 agonist ivuxolimab. The source is an adult with an advanced solid tumor such as melanoma, head and neck, liver or kidney cancer. The chain recombines TRBV7-9 with TRBJ2-5, with a tentative D call TRBD2 (6 bases). CDR3 amino acids: CASSWDFQETQYF. The CDR3 DNA sequence: TGTGCCAGCAGCTGGGACTTCCAAGAGACCCAGTACTTC.